A selection of T cell receptor beta chains follows, all from one sample in a study of shared clonotypes between healthy human individuals. The protocol was immunoSEQ multiplex PCR, while the TCRdb copy is restricted to in-frame clones and leaves out a portion. The sample lists some 500,000 clones, around three quarters occurring once. Sequences were obtained from PBMCs. These TCRs come from a woman between 40 and 50 years old in good health. Some clones in this sample may be carry-over from other donors' samples. The CDR3 runs from the conserved cysteine through the conserved F or W. Each record gives: CDR3 length, J gene, V gene, CDR3 protein.

len: 13
j_gene: TRBJ1-1
v_gene: TRBV6-5
CDR3aa: CASRLGERTEAFF

len: 15
j_gene: TRBJ1-4
v_gene: TRBV7-8
CDR3aa: CASSLGGGFTEKLFF

len: 14
j_gene: TRBJ2-3
v_gene: TRBV7-3
CDR3aa: CASSSSQGTDTQYF

len: 15
j_gene: TRBJ1-2
v_gene: TRBV5-1
CDR3aa: CASSAGQGSFYGYTF

len: 16
j_gene: TRBJ2-5
v_gene: TRBV19
CDR3aa: CASSVSDHPSRETQYF

len: 16
j_gene: TRBJ1-5
v_gene: TRBV28
CDR3aa: CASEDRGRYSNQPQHF

len: 14
j_gene: TRBJ2-1
v_gene: TRBV6-1
CDR3aa: CASRPGQGAREQFF

len: 13
j_gene: TRBJ1-1
v_gene: TRBV29-1
CDR3aa: CSVEGAENTEAFF

len: 15
j_gene: TRBJ2-7
v_gene: TRBV5-1
CDR3aa: CASSPGTTSANEQYF

len: 12
j_gene: TRBJ1-5
v_gene: TRBV19
CDR3aa: CASSRTNQPQHF

len: 16
j_gene: TRBJ2-1
v_gene: TRBV4-2
CDR3aa: CASSQESGAGYNEQFF

len: 17
j_gene: TRBJ2-7
v_gene: TRBV4-1
CDR3aa: CASSQPDRGESSYEQYF

len: 14
j_gene: TRBJ2-2
v_gene: TRBV11-3
CDR3aa: CASSLRGNTGELFF

len: 13
j_gene: TRBJ2-5
v_gene: TRBV29-1
CDR3aa: CSVEQDSYETQYF

len: 12
j_gene: TRBJ2-4
v_gene: TRBV7-8
CDR3aa: CASSDRGNIQYF

len: 17
j_gene: TRBJ2-1
v_gene: TRBV9
CDR3aa: CASSVAVGLAGVNEQFF

len: 14
j_gene: TRBJ1-2
v_gene: TRBV19
CDR3aa: CASSPKTGAYGYTF

len: 13
j_gene: TRBJ1-4
v_gene: TRBV18
CDR3aa: CASSPLEGVPLFF

len: 13
j_gene: TRBJ2-7
v_gene: TRBV7-2
CDR3aa: CASSSRLAYEQYF

len: 13
j_gene: TRBJ1-1
v_gene: TRBV2
CDR3aa: CASSEFVQGGAFF

len: 14
j_gene: TRBJ2-3
v_gene: TRBV15
CDR3aa: CATSSRLSTDTQYF

len: 14
j_gene: TRBJ2-1
v_gene: TRBV9
CDR3aa: CASSVSGGWNEQFF

len: 14
j_gene: TRBJ2-7
v_gene: TRBV19
CDR3aa: CASSMTGGAYEQYF

len: 15
j_gene: TRBJ2-1
v_gene: TRBV9
CDR3aa: CASSRDQSSYNEQFF

len: 16
j_gene: TRBJ2-3
v_gene: TRBV9
CDR3aa: CASSAGSGGIGDTQYF

len: 18
j_gene: TRBJ2-2
v_gene: TRBV2
CDR3aa: CASSPELGLAGNTGELFF

len: 14
j_gene: TRBJ2-3
v_gene: TRBV5-1
CDR3aa: CASSFRAFTDTQYF

len: 15
j_gene: TRBJ2-5
v_gene: TRBV25-1
CDR3aa: CASSDWKGVFETQYF

len: 16
j_gene: TRBJ1-5
v_gene: TRBV28
CDR3aa: CASSTPGEGANQPQHF

len: 15
j_gene: TRBJ2-1
v_gene: TRBV9
CDR3aa: CASSVGGSGRNEQFF

len: 15
j_gene: TRBJ2-1
v_gene: TRBV18
CDR3aa: CASSGQTGNGNEQFF

len: 17
j_gene: TRBJ2-2
v_gene: TRBV11-2
CDR3aa: CASSALAGGPSTGELFF

len: 14
j_gene: TRBJ2-1
v_gene: TRBV19
CDR3aa: CASSPRGNYNEQFF

len: 13
j_gene: TRBJ2-3
v_gene: TRBV7-3
CDR3aa: CASSPWRVDTQYF

len: 14
j_gene: TRBJ1-2
v_gene: TRBV6-5
CDR3aa: CASSYRRDSYGYTF

len: 15
j_gene: TRBJ2-2
v_gene: TRBV25-1
CDR3aa: CASSERGPSRRELFF

len: 12
j_gene: TRBJ2-3
v_gene: TRBV27
CDR3aa: CASSGTVNTQYF

len: 13
j_gene: TRBJ2-1
v_gene: TRBV7-7
CDR3aa: CASSSQGGNEQFF

len: 14
j_gene: TRBJ2-7
v_gene: TRBV28
CDR3aa: CASSTPGTSYEQYF

len: 13
j_gene: TRBJ2-2
v_gene: TRBV14
CDR3aa: CASSRNRAGELFF

len: 16
j_gene: TRBJ2-3
v_gene: TRBV15
CDR3aa: CATSRSGTSGTDTQYF

len: 18
j_gene: TRBJ1-5
v_gene: TRBV2
CDR3aa: CASSPMGYRDRGNQPQHF

len: 18
j_gene: TRBJ2-1
v_gene: TRBV9
CDR3aa: CASSVGRPGYSSYNEQFF

len: 14
j_gene: TRBJ2-2
v_gene: TRBV27
CDR3aa: CASRYGTGIGELFF

len: 12
j_gene: TRBJ2-7
v_gene: TRBV10-2
CDR3aa: CASSLAGGEQYF

len: 16
j_gene: TRBJ2-3
v_gene: TRBV6-6
CDR3aa: CASSYSSGTSSSTQYF

len: 15
j_gene: TRBJ2-7
v_gene: TRBV7-5
CDR3aa: CARSFPLAGDYEQYF

len: 15
j_gene: TRBJ2-7
v_gene: TRBV7-2
CDR3aa: CASSLLPGGSYEQYF

len: 17
j_gene: TRBJ2-3
v_gene: TRBV7-3
CDR3aa: CASSLSPVGEGADTQYF

len: 15
j_gene: TRBJ1-5
v_gene: TRBV11-2
CDR3aa: CASSLIWGSNQPQHF

len: 17
j_gene: TRBJ2-5
v_gene: TRBV29-1
CDR3aa: CSVEDLLSGEIQETQYF

len: 16
j_gene: TRBJ2-2
v_gene: TRBV5-4
CDR3aa: CASSWGQGANTGELFF

len: 13
j_gene: TRBJ2-1
v_gene: TRBV7-3
CDR3aa: CASSLTGADEQFF

len: 14
j_gene: TRBJ2-4
v_gene: TRBV4-2
CDR3aa: CASSLSLGGNIQYF

len: 14
j_gene: TRBJ2-1
v_gene: TRBV30
CDR3aa: CAWSKGGAYNEQFF

len: 13
j_gene: TRBJ2-5
v_gene: TRBV5-4
CDR3aa: CASSLVAQETQYF